This is a list of T cell receptor beta chains from one sample in a study of cytomegalovirus exposure and HLA in healthy donors. Produced via immunoSEQ multiplex PCR; TCRdb's table is partial and in-frame only. Altogether some 94,000 clones are present, 69% being singletons, with the ten largest covering approximately 2.7%. Material: PBMCs. These receptors were obtained from a man aged 45-60 years in good health and CMV-seronegative. CDR3s include the opening cysteine and the closing phenylalanine or tryptophan.

>TRBJ1-1|TRBV7-9
CASSLLSGSGTEAFF
>TRBJ1-1|TRBV9
CASSVTHRGTEAFF
>TRBJ2-7|TRBV18
CASSPRGGQGSYEQYF
>TRBJ1-6|TRBV30
CAWRREGYSPLHF
>TRBJ1-4|TRBV4-1
CASSQDPGEKLFF
>TRBJ2-5|TRBV5-1
CASSHRLAGGAETQYF
>TRBJ1-5|TRBV7-9
CASSSRGDGNQPQHF
>TRBJ2-5|TRBV5-4
CASSRRTSGSTETQYF
>TRBJ1-5|TRBV6-1
CASRANNQPQHF
>TRBJ1-1|TRBV10-3
CAIRPGQSVTEAFF
>TRBJ2-2|TRBV7-9
CASSLVAGVLSTGELFF
>TRBJ1-2|TRBV19
CASSIRRQYHYGYTF
>TRBJ2-3|TRBV9
CASSARTTSTDTQYF
>TRBJ2-4|TRBV7-2
CASSLDGGAKNIQYF
>TRBJ2-5|TRBV2
CASSPQGGEETQYF
>TRBJ2-3|TRBV7-2
CASSLSRGLTDTQYF
>TRBJ1-2|TRBV30
CAYSGFSYGYTF
>TRBJ1-1|TRBV28
CASSFQDRAFFGAFF
>TRBJ1-1|TRBV9
CASSVGLGGTGNTEAFF
>TRBJ1-6|TRBV10-3
CAISARTQGDNSPLHF
>TRBJ2-1|TRBV7-3
CASSLGLAAGDEQFF
>TRBJ2-7|TRBV29-1
CSVLLGVYEQYF
>TRBJ1-5|TRBV28
CASRSGGWGNQPQHF
>TRBJ1-2|TRBV5-3
CARSFRRGQANYGYTF
>TRBJ1-5|TRBV4-1
CASSPWFPRDQPQHF
>TRBJ2-7|TRBV4-1
CASSQVRGTYEQYF
>TRBJ2-2|TRBV7-2
CASSPGSGHTGELFF
>TRBJ1-3|TRBV7-2
CASSFHRGPYSGNTIYF
>TRBJ1-5|TRBV29-1
CSVVSGDGQPQHF
>TRBJ2-2|TRBV7-2
CASRLAALGELFF
>TRBJ2-6|TRBV7-8
CASSLVGSASGANVLTF
>TRBJ2-3|TRBV6-6
CASSWDSKRNTQYF
>TRBJ1-1|TRBV5-1
CASSLGSFGNTEAFF
>TRBJ1-1|TRBV18
CASSPLGGSNTEAFF
>TRBJ2-2|TRBV4-1
CASSQDRDSGPGELFF
>TRBJ2-1|TRBV6-1
CASSEKIAVEQFF
>TRBJ2-3|TRBV5-6
CASILQGFNTDTQYF
>TRBJ2-7|TRBV5-1
CASSLDGGAYEQYF
>TRBJ2-5|TRBV5-4
CASSLASGQETQYF
>TRBJ1-5|TRBV6-6
CASEEYNQPQHF
>TRBJ2-1|TRBV29-1
CSAIFLDRVSEQFF
>TRBJ1-5|TRBV10-3
CATRSGGDQPQHF
>TRBJ2-3|TRBV4-2
CASSRVDSGTPGADTQYF
>TRBJ2-3|TRBV5-4
CASSFLQSTDTQYF
>TRBJ1-2|TRBV10-3
CAISVEAGDVNYGYTF
>TRBJ2-2|TRBV6-1
CASIRTGANTGELFF
>TRBJ1-5|TRBV30
CAWSAPFYSNQPQHF
>TRBJ2-7|TRBV28
CASSSPGLGRAEQYF
>TRBJ1-2|TRBV5-1
CASSLGTGFGYTF
>TRBJ2-5|TRBV4-3
CASRQRTGGGETQYF
>TRBJ1-6|TRBV28
CASSPLGQYNSPLHF
>TRBJ1-3|TRBV5-6
CASSLAWASGNTIYF
>TRBJ2-3|TRBV18
CASSPPTSATDTQYF
>TRBJ2-3|TRBV12-5
CASGWDSLLDTQYF
>TRBJ2-3|TRBV30
CAWSKNRARSGSPGSTDTQYF
>TRBJ1-5|TRBV19
CASSTTGNHQPQHF
>TRBJ1-2|TRBV9
CASTPGTAYYYGYTF
>TRBJ2-1|TRBV20-1
CSAAGRNEQFF
>TRBJ2-6|TRBV30
CAWTGVSGANVLTF
>TRBJ1-5|TRBV5-1
CASSTGTGLNQPQHF